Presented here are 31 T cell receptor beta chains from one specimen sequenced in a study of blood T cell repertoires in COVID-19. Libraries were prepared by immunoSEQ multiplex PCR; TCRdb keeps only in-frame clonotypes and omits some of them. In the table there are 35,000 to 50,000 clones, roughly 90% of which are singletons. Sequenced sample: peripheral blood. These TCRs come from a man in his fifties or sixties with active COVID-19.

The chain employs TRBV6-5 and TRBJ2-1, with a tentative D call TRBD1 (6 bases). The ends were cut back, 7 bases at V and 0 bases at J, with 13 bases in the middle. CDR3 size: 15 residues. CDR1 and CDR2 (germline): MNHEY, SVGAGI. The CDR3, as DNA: TGTGCCAGCAATAAACTACAGGGCTCCTACAATGAGCAGTTCTTC. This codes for CASNKLQGSYNEQFF.

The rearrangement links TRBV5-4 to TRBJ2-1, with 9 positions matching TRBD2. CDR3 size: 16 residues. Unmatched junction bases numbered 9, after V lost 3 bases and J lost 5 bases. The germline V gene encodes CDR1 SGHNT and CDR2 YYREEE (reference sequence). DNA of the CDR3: TGTGCCAGCAGCTCGGGAGTAGCGGGGGAGAACAATGAGCAGTTCTTC. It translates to CASSSGVAGENNEQFF.

CDR3 in DNA: TGTGCCAGCAGTCGGGACAGGGAGATCACCGGGGAGCTGTTTTTT. It yields the protein CASSRDREITGELFF. V gene TRBV2 combines with J gene TRBJ2-2; 9 positions match TRBD1. The CDR3 totals 15 residues. Germline CDR1 SNHLY, CDR2 FYNNEI. The junction had 5 bases not matched to a gene; V was cut back by 5 bases and J by 4 bases.

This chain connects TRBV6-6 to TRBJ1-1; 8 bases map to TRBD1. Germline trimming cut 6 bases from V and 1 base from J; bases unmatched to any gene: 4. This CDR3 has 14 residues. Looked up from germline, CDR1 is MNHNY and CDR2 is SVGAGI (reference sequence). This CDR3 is CASSPRGRNTEAFF. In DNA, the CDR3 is TGTGCCAGCAGCCCCAGGGGGCGGAACACTGAAGCTTTCTTT.

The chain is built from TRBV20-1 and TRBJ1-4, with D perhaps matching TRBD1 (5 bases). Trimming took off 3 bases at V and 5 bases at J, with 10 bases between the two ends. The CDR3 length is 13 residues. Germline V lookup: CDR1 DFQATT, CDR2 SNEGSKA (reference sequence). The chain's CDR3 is CSASSRANEKLFF. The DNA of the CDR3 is TGCAGTGCTAGTAGCAGGGCGAATGAAAAACTGTTTTTT.

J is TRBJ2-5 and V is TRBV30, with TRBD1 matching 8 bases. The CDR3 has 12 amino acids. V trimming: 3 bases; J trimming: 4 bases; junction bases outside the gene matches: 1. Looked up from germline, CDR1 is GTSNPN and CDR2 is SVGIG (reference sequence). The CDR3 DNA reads TGTGCCTGGAGAGGACAGGGAGAGACCCAGTACTTC. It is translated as CAWRGQGETQYF.

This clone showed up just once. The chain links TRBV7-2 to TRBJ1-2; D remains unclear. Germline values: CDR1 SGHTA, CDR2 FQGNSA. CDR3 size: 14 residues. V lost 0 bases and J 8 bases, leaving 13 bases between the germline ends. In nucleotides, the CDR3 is TGTGCCAGCAGCTTAGCCTCCGGGATAACGGGCTACACCTTC. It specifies CASSLASGITGYTF.

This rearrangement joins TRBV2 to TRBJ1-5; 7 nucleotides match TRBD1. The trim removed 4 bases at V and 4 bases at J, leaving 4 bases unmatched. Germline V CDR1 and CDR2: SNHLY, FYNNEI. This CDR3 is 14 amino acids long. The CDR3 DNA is TGTGCCAGCAGTGTCGACAGGGAAAATCAGCCCCAGCATTTT. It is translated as CASSVDRENQPQHF.

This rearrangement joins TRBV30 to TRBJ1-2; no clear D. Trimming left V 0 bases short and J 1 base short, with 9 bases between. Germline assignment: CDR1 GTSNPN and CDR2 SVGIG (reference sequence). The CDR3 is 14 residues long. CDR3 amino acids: CAWSVGEGNYGYTF. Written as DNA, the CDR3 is TGTGCCTGGAGTGTCGGGGAGGGTAACTATGGCTACACCTTC.

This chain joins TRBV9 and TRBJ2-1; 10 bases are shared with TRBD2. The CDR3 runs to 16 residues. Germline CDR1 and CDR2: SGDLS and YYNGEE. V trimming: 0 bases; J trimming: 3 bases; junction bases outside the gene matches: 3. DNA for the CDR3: TGTGCCAGCAGCGTAGGTGGACTAGCGGTCTACAATGAGCAGTTCTTC. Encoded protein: CASSVGGLAVYNEQFF.

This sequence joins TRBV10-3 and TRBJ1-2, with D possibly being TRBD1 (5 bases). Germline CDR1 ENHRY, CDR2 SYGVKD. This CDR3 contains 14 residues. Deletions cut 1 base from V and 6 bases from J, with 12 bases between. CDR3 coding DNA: TGTGCCATCAGTGAGTTCTCGGGAGGGGATGGCTACACCTTC. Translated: CAISEFSGGDGYTF.

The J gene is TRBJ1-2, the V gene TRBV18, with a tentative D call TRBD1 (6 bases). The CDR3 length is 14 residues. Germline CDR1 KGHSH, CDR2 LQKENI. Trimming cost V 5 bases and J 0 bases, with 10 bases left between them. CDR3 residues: CASSEDRANYGYTF. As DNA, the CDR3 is TGTGCCAGCTCAGAGGACAGAGCTAACTATGGCTACACCTTC.

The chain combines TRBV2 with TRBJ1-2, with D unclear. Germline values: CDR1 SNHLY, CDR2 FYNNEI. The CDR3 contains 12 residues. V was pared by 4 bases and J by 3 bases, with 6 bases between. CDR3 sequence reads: CASSVVYYGYTF. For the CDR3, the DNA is TGTGCCAGCAGTGTAGTCTACTATGGCTACACCTTC.

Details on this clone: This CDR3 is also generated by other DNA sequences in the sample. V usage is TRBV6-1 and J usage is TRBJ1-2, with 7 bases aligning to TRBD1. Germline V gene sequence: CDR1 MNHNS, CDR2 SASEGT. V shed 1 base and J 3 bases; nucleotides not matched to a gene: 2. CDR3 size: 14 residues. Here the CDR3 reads CASSEEGADYGYTF. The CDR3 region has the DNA TGTGCCAGCAGTGAAGAGGGGGCTGACTATGGCTACACCTTC.

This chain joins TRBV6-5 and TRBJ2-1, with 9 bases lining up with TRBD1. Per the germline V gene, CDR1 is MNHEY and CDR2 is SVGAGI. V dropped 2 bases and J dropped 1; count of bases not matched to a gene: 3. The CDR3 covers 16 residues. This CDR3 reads CASSYPGTGSYNEQFF. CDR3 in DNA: TGTGCCAGCAGTTACCCCGGGACAGGGTCCTACAATGAGCAGTTCTTC.

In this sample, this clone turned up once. Written as DNA, the CDR3 is TGTGCCAGCAGCCGAGCTAGCGGGAGTCTCTACGAGCAGTACTTC. It translates to CASSRASGSLYEQYF. The chain links TRBV6-5 to TRBJ2-7, with TRBD2 identical over 10 bases. Germline V CDR1 and CDR2: MNHEY, SVGAGI. Germline trimming cut 6 bases from V and 3 bases from J; bases unmatched to any gene: 8. This CDR3 contains 15 residues.

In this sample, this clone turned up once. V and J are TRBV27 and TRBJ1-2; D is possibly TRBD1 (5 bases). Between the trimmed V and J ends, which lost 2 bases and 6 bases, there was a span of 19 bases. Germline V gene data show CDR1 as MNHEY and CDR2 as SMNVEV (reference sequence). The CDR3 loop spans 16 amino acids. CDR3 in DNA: TGTGCCAGCAGTTTAGCCTGGGGCGGGACTAGAAATGGCTACACCTTC. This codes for CASSLAWGGTRNGYTF.

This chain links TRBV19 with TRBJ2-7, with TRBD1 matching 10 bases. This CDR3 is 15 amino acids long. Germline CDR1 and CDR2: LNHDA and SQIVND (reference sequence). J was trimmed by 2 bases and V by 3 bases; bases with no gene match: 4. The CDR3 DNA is TGTGCCAGTAGTATTGGGACAGGGGAGGCCTACGAGCAGTACTTC. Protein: CASSIGTGEAYEQYF.

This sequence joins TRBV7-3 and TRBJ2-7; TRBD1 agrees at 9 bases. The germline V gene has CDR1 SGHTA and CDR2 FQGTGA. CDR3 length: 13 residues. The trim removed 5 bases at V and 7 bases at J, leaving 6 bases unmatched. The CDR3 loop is CASSPQTGGEQYF. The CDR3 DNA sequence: TGTGCCAGCAGCCCTCAGACAGGGGGTGAGCAGTACTTC. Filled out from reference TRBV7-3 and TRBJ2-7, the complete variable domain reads GAGVSQTPSNKVTEKGKYVELRCDPISGHTALYWYRQSLGQGPEFLIYFQGTGAADDSGLPNDRFFAVRPEGSVSTLKIQRTERGDSAVYLCASSPQTGGEQYFGPGTRLTVT.

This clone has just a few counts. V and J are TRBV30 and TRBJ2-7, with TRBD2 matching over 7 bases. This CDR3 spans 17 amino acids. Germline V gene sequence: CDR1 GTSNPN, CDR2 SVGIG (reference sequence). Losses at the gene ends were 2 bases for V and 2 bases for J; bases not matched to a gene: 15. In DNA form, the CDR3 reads TGTGCCTGGAGTCCACCCCCTCAGCTCGGGAGGACCTACGAGCAGTACTTC. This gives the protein CAWSPPPQLGRTYEQYF.

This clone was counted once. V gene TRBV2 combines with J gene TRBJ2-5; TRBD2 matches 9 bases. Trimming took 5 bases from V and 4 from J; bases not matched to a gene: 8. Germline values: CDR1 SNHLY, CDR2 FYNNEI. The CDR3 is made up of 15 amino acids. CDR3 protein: CASSSGLASRETQYF. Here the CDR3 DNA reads TGTGCCAGCAGTAGTGGACTAGCGAGTCGAGAGACCCAGTACTTC.

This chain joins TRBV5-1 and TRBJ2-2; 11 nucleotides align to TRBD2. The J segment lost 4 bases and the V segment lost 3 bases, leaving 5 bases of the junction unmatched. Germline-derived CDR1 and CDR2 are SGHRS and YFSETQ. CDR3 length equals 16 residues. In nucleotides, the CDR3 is TGCGCCAGCAGCTCCGGACTAGCGGGCATCACCGGGGAGCTGTTTTTT. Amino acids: CASSSGLAGITGELFF.

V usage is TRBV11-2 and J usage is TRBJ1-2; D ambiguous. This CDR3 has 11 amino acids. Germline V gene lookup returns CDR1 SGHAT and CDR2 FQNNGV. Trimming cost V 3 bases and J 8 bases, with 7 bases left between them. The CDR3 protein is CASSFRQGYTF. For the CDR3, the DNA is TGTGCCAGCAGCTTCAGGCAGGGCTACACCTTC.

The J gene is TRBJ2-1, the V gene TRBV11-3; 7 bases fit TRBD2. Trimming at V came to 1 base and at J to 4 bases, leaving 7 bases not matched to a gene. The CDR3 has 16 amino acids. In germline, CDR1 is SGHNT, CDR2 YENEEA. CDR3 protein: CASSLGGGPFYNEQFF. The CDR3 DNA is TGTGCCAGCAGCTTAGGCGGGGGACCTTTTTACAATGAGCAGTTCTTC.

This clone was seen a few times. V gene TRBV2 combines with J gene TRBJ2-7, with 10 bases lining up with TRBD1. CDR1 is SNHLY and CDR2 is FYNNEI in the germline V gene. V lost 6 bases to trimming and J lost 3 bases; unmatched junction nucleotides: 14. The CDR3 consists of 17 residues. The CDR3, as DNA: TGTGCCAGCAGCCAATGGGACAGGGGTCGCGAGGACTACGAGCAGTACTTC. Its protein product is CASSQWDRGREDYEQYF.

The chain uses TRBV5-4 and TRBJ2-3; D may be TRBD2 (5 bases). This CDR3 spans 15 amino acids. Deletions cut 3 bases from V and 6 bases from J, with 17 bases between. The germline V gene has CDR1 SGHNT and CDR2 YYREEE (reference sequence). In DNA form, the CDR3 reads TGTGCCAGCAGCTCGAGGGTTGTCGGAAACGATACGCAGTATTTT. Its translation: CASSSRVVGNDTQYF. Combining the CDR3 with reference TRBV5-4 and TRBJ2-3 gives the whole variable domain ETGVTQSPTHLIKTRGQQVTLRCSSQSGHNTVSWYQQALGQGPQFIFQYYREEENGRGNFPPRFSGLQFPNYSSELNVNALELDDSALYLCASSSRVVGNDTQYFGPGTRLTVL.

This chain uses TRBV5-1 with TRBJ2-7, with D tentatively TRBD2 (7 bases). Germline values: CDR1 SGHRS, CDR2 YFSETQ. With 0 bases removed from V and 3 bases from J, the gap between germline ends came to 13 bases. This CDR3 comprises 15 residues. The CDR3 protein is CASSLVSGGGYEQYF. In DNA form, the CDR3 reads TGCGCCAGCAGCTTGGTTTCGGGGGGCGGCTACGAGCAGTACTTC.

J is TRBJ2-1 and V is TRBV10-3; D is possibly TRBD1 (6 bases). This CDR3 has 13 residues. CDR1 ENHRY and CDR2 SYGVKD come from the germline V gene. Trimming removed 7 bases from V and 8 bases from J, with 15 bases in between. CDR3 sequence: CAITSLSGDEQFF. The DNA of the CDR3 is TGTGCCATCACCTCCCTTTCAGGGGATGAGCAGTTCTTC.

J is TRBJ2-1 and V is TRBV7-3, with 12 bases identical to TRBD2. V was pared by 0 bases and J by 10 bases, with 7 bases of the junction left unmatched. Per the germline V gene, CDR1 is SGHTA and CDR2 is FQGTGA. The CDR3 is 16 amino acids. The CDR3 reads CASSLTSTSGRREQFF. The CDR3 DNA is TGTGCCAGCAGCTTAACTAGTACTAGCGGGAGGCGGGAGCAGTTCTTC.

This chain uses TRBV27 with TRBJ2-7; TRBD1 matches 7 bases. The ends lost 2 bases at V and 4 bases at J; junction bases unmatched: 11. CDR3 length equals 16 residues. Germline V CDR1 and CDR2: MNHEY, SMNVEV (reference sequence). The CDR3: CASSLRSAGGRYEQYF. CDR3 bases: TGTGCCAGCAGTTTACGTTCGGCAGGGGGACGGTACGAGCAGTACTTC.

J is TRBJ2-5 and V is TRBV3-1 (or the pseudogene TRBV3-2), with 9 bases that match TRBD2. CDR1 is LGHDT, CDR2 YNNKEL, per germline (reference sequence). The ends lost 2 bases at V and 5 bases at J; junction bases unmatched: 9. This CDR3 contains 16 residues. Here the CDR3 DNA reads TGTGCCAGCAGCCAAAAACAGCGGGGGGCCGGGGAGACCCAGTACTTC. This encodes CASSQKQRGAGETQYF.